Each of the 16 T cell receptor beta chains below was sequenced from the same sample in a study of shared clonotypes between healthy human individuals. Assay used: immunoSEQ multiplex PCR; TCRdb lists only in-frame clones, some missing. The table has 550,000 to 700,000 clones, around four fifths seen once. Material: memory CD4+ T cells sorted from blood. Subset in this sample: CD45RA-negative fraction. These receptors were taken from a woman in her twenties or thirties in good health.

The chain carries TRBV4-1 and TRBJ2-4, with TRBD2 matching over 8 bases. CDR1 and CDR2 from the germline V gene are MGHRA and YSYEKL. The CDR3 totals 16 residues. J gave up 0 bases and V 5 bases, and 6 bases lay outside the gene matches. The CDR3 loop reads CASSNPSGRAKNIQYF. CDR3 DNA sequence: TGCGCCAGCAGCAACCCTAGCGGGCGAGCCAAAAACATTCAGTACTTC.

In regard to this clone: The junction departs from germline at one end; a sequencing error may be responsible. The chain joins TRBV6-1 to TRBJ1-2; the D gene is possibly TRBD1 (5 bases). The CDR3 consists of 13 residues. CDR1 is MNHNS, CDR2 SASEGT, per germline. In DNA, the CDR3 is TGTGCCATCAGTGAGGAGCAGGGTCAGGGCTACACCTTC. Amino acid sequence: CAISEEQGQGYTF.

The chain uses TRBV2 and TRBJ1-6; D ambiguous. From germline, CDR1 is SNHLY and CDR2 FYNNEI. The V gene lost 6 bases and the J gene lost 8 bases, with 14 bases spanning the gap. This CDR3 spans 14 amino acids. CDR3 nucleotides: TGTGCCAGCAGCGTGAGGCTAGTCGATTCACCCCTCCACTTT. This gives the protein CASSVRLVDSPLHF.

The chain joins TRBV18 to TRBJ2-5; D ambiguous. CDR3 size: 15 residues. V gave up 6 bases and J gave up 2 bases, with 16 bases separating them. Germline CDR1 reads KGHSH; CDR2 reads LQKENI. The CDR3 region has the DNA TGTGCCAGCTCCTCGGGCCCGCCCGGACAAGAGACCCAGTACTTC. This translates into CASSSGPPGQETQYF.

This clone was seen repeatedly, ten times or more. The CDR3 nucleotides are TGTGCCAGCAGGGCCGGGACTAGCGCTTCCAGCTCCTACAATGAGCAGTTCTTC. Its protein product is CASRAGTSASSSYNEQFF. J is TRBJ2-1 and V is TRBV5-8; 10 positions match TRBD2. Trimming removed 5 bases from V and 0 bases from J; junction bases left unmatched: 11. The germline CDR1 and CDR2 sequences are SGHTS and YDEGEE. CDR3 length: 18 residues.

For the CDR3, the DNA is TGCAGCCCCGGGCGGGTAGGCGAGCAGTACTTC. The encoded protein is CSPGRVGEQYF. The rearrangement joins TRBV20-1 to TRBJ2-7, with D maybe TRBD2 (5 bases). The CDR3 covers 11 residues. The germline gives CDR1 DFQATT, CDR2 SNEGSKA (reference sequence).

For this clone: This CDR3 is also generated by other DNA sequences in the sample. V gene TRBV28 combines with J gene TRBJ2-7, with TRBD1 matching 8 bases. Germline CDR1 MDHEN, CDR2 SYDVKM. V dropped 6 bases and J dropped 4; count of bases not matched to a gene: 2. This CDR3 has 12 residues. The CDR3 DNA sequence: TGTGCCAGCAGAACAGGGGGTTACGAGCAGTACTTC. Its protein product is CASRTGGYEQYF.

The V call is TRBV28, the J call TRBJ2-1; no clear D gene. CDR3 length: 12 amino acids. Trimming took off 7 bases at V and 9 bases at J, with 13 bases between the two ends. CDR1 MDHEN and CDR2 SYDVKM come from the germline V gene. The CDR3 sequence: CASTKGISEQFF. The CDR3 nucleotides are TGTGCCAGCACCAAGGGCATTAGTGAGCAGTTCTTC.

The chain uses TRBV27 and TRBJ2-2, with a possible D match to TRBD1 (6 bases). The length of the CDR3 is 14 residues. The V gene's germline CDR1 is MNHEY and CDR2 SMNVEV (reference sequence). V lost 6 bases, J lost 5 bases, and 13 bases lay in between. CDR3 nucleotide sequence: TGTGCCAGCAGAGAGGGGGTCAGGACCGGGGAGCTGTTTTTT. It specifies CASREGVRTGELFF.

The chain recombines TRBV28 with TRBJ1-2, with 12 bases identical to TRBD1. CDR1 is MDHEN, CDR2 SYDVKM, per germline. This CDR3 has 17 residues. The V and J ends lost 2 bases and 4 bases, in that order; junction bases with no gene match: 8. The CDR3 protein is CASSLHPGTGGGYGYTF. As DNA, the CDR3 is TGTGCCAGCAGTTTACACCCTGGGACAGGGGGCGGCTATGGCTACACCTTC.

This clone was seen repeatedly, ten times or more. The chain carries TRBV6-5 and TRBJ2-7; the D gene is possibly TRBD2 (5 bases). CDR1 and CDR2 (germline): MNHEY, SVGAGI. The V gene lost 6 bases and the J gene lost 0 bases, with 12 bases spanning the gap. This CDR3 spans 14 amino acids. CDR3: CASSHGLRSYEQYF. The CDR3 DNA is TGTGCCAGCAGCCACGGACTCCGCTCCTACGAGCAGTACTTC.

The chain links TRBV19 to TRBJ2-3; 11 nucleotides line up with TRBD2. The CDR3 runs to 17 residues. Germline CDR1 LNHDA, CDR2 SQIVND (reference sequence). Trimming removed 1 base from V and 4 bases from J; junction bases left unmatched: 7. CDR3 in amino acids: CASSIVLAGGGADTQYF. The CDR3 region has the DNA TGTGCCAGTAGTATAGTTCTAGCGGGAGGTGGAGCAGATACGCAGTATTTT.

A word on this clone: A much bigger clone sits one base away, suggesting this may be a read error. The chain recombines TRBV6-7 with TRBJ1-2; D is undetermined. TRBV6-7 is an open reading frame, and its role is uncertain. Trimming removed 6 bases at V and 0 bases at J, with 11 bases between. CDR3 length: 14 amino acids. The CDR3 sequence: CASSPAGANYGYTF. In nucleotides, the CDR3 is TGTGCCAGCAGCCCTGCCGGAGCTAACTATGGCTACACCTTC.

This rearrangement joins TRBV6-1 to TRBJ1-2; D is ambiguous. The CDR3 totals 16 residues. The germline V gene encodes CDR1 MNHNS and CDR2 SASEGT. V was cut by 4 bases and J by 6 bases, with 21 bases left in between. The CDR3 region is CASSGRAGPSRDGYTF. DNA of the CDR3: TGTGCCAGCAGTGGCCGAGCGGGCCCTTCACGGGATGGCTACACCTTC.

The chain uses TRBV19 and TRBJ1-3; D remains ambiguous. The germline V gene encodes CDR1 LNHDA and CDR2 SQIVND (reference sequence). The CDR3 loop spans 15 amino acids. V lost 4 bases and J lost 3, with 13 bases in between. The CDR3 DNA sequence: TGTGCCAGTAGTAGAGGAGAGTACTTTGGAAACACCATATATTTT. Translating gives CASSRGEYFGNTIYF.

This chain joins TRBV10-3 and TRBJ2-1, with D tentatively TRBD2 (6 bases). The germline V gene has CDR1 ENHRY and CDR2 SYGVKD. This CDR3 spans 14 amino acids. The V and J ends lost 5 bases and 7 bases respectively, with 15 bases between them. This CDR3 reads CAISRLVPFNEQFF. The DNA of the CDR3 is TGTGCCATCAGTAGACTAGTACCGTTTAATGAGCAGTTCTTC.